The next 11 T cell receptor beta chains were all read from a single sample in a study of CD8 T cells in Susac syndrome. RNA in amounts of roughly 0.5 to 1 ug was reverse transcribed with random hexamers. TCRdb re-called the immunoSEQ multiplex PCR reads through MiXCR, storing one row per CDR3 protein. This table holds over 200,000 distinct CDR3 sequences, more than 85% found once. Sequenced sample: CD4+ T cells from PBMCs. Receptor source: a human donor with multiple sclerosis.

The V gene is TRBV19, the J gene TRBJ2-5; D is perhaps TRBD2 (5 bases). V dropped 2 bases and J dropped 5 bases, with 15 bases sitting between them. This CDR3 comprises 15 residues. Per the germline V gene, CDR1 is LNHDA and CDR2 is SQIVND (reference sequence). The CDR3 region is CASSITGRKEETQYF. Written as DNA, the CDR3 is TGTGCCAGTAGTATAACGGGAAGGAAGGAGGAGACCCAGTACTTC.

The chain recombines TRBV14 with TRBJ2-5; D call uncertain. CDR1 SGHDN and CDR2 FVKESK come from the germline V gene. The CDR3 is 13 amino acids. The ends were cut back, 1 base at V and 6 bases at J, with 9 bases in the middle. CDR3 protein: CASSQAQLQTQYF. The DNA for the CDR3 is TGTGCCAGCAGCCAAGCACAGCTGCAGACCCAGTACTTC.

This clonotype was observed a few times. The chain joins TRBV30 to TRBJ1-1; 7 bases are a match to TRBD1. V gave up 5 bases and J gave up 0 bases; unmatched junction bases: 0. CDR3 length equals 12 residues. Germline V lookup: CDR1 GTSNPN, CDR2 SVGIG (reference sequence). The DNA of the CDR3 is TGTGCCTGGGACAGGGTGAACACTGAAGCTTTCTTT. Its translation: CAWDRVNTEAFF. Full variable domain (missing parts from reference TRBV30 and TRBJ1-1): SQTIHQWPATLVQPVGSPLSLECTVEGTSNPNLYWYRQAAGRGLQLLFYSVGIGQISSEVPQNLSASRPQDRQFILSSKKLLLSDSGFYLCAWDRVNTEAFFGQGTRLTVV.

The chain employs TRBV20-1 and TRBJ1-6; D is unclear. CDR3 size: 12 residues. Germline V gene lookup returns CDR1 DFQATT and CDR2 SNEGSKA (reference sequence). The ends were cut back, 3 bases at V and 8 bases at J, with 8 bases in the middle. The CDR3 sequence: CSASSLDSPLHF. In DNA form, the CDR3 reads TGCAGTGCTAGCTCCTTGGATTCACCCCTCCACTTT.

This chain joins TRBV9 and TRBJ2-1; 13 bases fit TRBD2. The CDR3 extends over 17 amino acids. J was trimmed by 2 bases and V by 2 bases; bases with no gene match: 4. Germline loops: CDR1 SGDLS, CDR2 YYNGEE. CDR3 bases: TGTGCCAGCAGCGTCGGGACTAGCGGGGTTCCCTACAATGAGCAGTTCTTC. Its protein is CASSVGTSGVPYNEQFF.

The chain joins TRBV20-1 to TRBJ1-2; D remains ambiguous. Germline lookup yields CDR1 DFQATT and CDR2 SNEGSKA (reference sequence). This CDR3 is 15 amino acids long. V shed 6 bases and J shed 2 bases, with 19 bases lying between them. The CDR3 region has the DNA TGCAGTGCAACTAAGACCTCTACTTTGAACTATGGCTACACCTTC. This encodes CSATKTSTLNYGYTF.

This clonotype has a single count. This chain uses TRBV3-1 with TRBJ1-2; TRBD1 matches 12 bases. The CDR3 is 16 amino acids. V was clipped by 1 base and J by 3 bases; unmatched bases: 3. The germline gives CDR1 LGHDT, CDR2 YNNKEL (reference sequence). The CDR3 DNA reads TGTGCCAGCAGCCAAGGGGGACAGGGGGCCGACTATGGCTACACCTTC. Amino acids: CASSQGGQGADYGYTF.

The V gene is TRBV7-6, the J gene TRBJ2-7; 7 bases map to TRBD1. V dropped 5 bases and J dropped 0; count of bases not matched to a gene: 4. CDR1 SGHVS and CDR2 FNYEAQ come from the germline V gene. This CDR3 region has 14 residues. CDR3 residues: CASSQWDSSYEQYV. The CDR3 region has the DNA TGTGCCAGCAGCCAATGGGACAGCTCCTACGAGCAGTACGTC.

This clonotype was observed a single time. The V and J genes are TRBV7-6 and TRBJ2-7, with D tentatively TRBD2 (6 bases). V gave up 4 bases and J gave up 4 bases, with 14 bases separating them. This CDR3 comprises 14 residues. Germline-derived CDR1 and CDR2 are SGHVS and FNYEAQ. The CDR3 nucleotides read TGTGCCAGCAGCTCTGGGGGAGGAGGATACGAGCAGTACGTC. It encodes CASSSGGGGYEQYV.

This rearrangement joins TRBV6-2 or TRBV6-3 to TRBJ2-5; no clear D. CDR1 is MNHEY, CDR2 SVGEGT, per germline. The CDR3 runs to 12 residues. The V end lost 6 bases, the J end lost 4 bases, and 9 bases lay between the germline ends. The CDR3 spells CASSNRIETQYF. The DNA for the CDR3 is TGTGCCAGCAGCAACCGGATAGAGACCCAGTACTTC.

This chain uses TRBV9 with TRBJ1-6, with D possibly being TRBD1 (5 bases). CDR1 SGDLS and CDR2 YYNGEE come from the germline V gene. The CDR3 covers 13 residues. Between the trimmed V and J ends, which lost 4 bases and 10 bases, there was a span of 12 bases. The CDR3 is CASSTGEASPLHF. The CDR3 DNA is TGTGCCAGCAGCACAGGCGAGGCCTCACCCCTCCACTTT.